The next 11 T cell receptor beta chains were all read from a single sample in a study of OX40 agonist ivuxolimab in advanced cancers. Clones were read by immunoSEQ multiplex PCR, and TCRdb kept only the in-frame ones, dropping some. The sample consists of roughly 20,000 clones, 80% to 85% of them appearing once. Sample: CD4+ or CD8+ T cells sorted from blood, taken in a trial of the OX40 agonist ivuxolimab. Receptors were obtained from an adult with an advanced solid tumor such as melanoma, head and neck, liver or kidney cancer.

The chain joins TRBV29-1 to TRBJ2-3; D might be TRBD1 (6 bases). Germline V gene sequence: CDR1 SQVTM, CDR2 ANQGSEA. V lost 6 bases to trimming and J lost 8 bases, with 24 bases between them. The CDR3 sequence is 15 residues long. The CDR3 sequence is CSVVGQPRDLGTQYF. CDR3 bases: TGCAGCGTGGTAGGACAGCCGAGAGATCTGGGTACGCAGTATTTT.

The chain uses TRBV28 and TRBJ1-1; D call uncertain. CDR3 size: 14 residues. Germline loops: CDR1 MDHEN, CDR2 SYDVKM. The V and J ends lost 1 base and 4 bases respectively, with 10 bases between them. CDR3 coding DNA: TGTGCCAGCAGTTTATCCCCCTCGGTCACTGAAGCTTTCTTT. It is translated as CASSLSPSVTEAFF.

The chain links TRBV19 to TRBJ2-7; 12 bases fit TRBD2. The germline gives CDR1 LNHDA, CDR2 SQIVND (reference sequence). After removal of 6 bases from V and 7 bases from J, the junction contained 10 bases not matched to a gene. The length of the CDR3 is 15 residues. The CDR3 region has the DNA TGTGCCAGTAGCCTTTCTAGCGGGAGGGCCGAAGAGCAGTACTTC. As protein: CASSLSSGRAEEQYF.

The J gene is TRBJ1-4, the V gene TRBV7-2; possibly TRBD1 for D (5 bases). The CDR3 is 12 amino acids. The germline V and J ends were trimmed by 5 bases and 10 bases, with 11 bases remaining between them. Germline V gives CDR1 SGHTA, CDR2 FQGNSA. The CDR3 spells CASSPDGGKLFF. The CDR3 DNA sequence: TGTGCCAGCAGCCCCGATGGGGGAAAACTGTTTTTT.

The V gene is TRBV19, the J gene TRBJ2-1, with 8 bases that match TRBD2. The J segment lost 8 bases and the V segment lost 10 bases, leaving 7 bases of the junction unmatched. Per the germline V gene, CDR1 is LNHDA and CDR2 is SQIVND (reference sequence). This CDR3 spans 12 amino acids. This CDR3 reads CATATGGHEQFF. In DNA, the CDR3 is TGTGCCACTGCCACGGGGGGGCATGAGCAGTTCTTC.

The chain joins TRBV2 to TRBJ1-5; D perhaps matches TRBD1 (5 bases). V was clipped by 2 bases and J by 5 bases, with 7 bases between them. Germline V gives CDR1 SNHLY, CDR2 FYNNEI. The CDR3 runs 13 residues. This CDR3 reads CASSESRDQPQHF. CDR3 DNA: TGTGCCAGCAGTGAATCCAGGGATCAGCCCCAGCATTTT.

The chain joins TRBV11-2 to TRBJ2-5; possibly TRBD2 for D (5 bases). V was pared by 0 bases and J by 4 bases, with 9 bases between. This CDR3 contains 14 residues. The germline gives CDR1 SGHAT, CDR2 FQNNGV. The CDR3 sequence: CASSLDRSGETQYF. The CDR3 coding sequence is TGTGCCAGCAGCTTAGATCGGAGCGGAGAGACCCAGTACTTC.

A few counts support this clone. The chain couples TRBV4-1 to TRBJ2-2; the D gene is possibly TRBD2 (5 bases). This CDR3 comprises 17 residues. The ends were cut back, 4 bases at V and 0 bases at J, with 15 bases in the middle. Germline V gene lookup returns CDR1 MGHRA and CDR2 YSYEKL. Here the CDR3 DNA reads TGCGCCAGCAGCCGTCTGCGGGCTAGCTCGAACACCGGGGAGCTGTTTTTT. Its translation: CASSRLRASSNTGELFF.

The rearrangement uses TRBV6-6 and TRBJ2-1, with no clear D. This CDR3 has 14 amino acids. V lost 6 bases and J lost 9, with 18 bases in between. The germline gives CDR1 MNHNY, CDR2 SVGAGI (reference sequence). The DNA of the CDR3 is TGTGCCAGCAGCCACCTCCTGGGTGTTACTGAGCAGTTCTTC. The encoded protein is CASSHLLGVTEQFF.

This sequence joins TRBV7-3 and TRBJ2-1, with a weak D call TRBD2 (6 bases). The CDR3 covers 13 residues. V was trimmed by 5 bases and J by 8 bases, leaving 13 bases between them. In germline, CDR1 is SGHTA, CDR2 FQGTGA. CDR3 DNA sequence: TGTGCCAGCAGCGCGGGACCTAACGATGAGCAGTTCTTC. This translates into CASSAGPNDEQFF.

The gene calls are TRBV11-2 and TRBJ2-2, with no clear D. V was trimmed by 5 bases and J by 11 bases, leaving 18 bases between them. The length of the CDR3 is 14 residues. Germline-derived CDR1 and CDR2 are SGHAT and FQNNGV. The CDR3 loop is CASSTKGSFFELFF. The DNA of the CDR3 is TGTGCCAGCAGCACGAAGGGCAGCTTCTTCGAGCTGTTTTTT.